This paragraph covers one T cell receptor beta chain sequence. This record comes from a study of blood T cell repertoires in COVID-19. Overall study context: Samples representing acute and convalescent COVID-19 were sourced from the United States, Italy and Spain. Sources were T cells, B-cell-depleted T cells, or PBMCs; the material itself was cDNA or gDNA.

Deletions cut 7 bases from V and 4 bases from J, with 17 bases between. Germline CDR1 is MNHNY and CDR2 is SVGAGI (reference sequence). CDR3 length: 14 residues. Authors' analysis steps: Reference gene primer amplification gave nucleated cell count estimates. Clones were read by immunoSEQ multiplex PCR, and TCRdb kept only the in-frame ones, dropping some. V and J calls and clone size are as listed in that table; D and trimming were resolved from the DNA. The sample contains roughly 120,000 clones, over 65% of which appear only once. Specimen: peripheral blood. The receptor was isolated from a man in his 60s with acute or convalescent COVID-19. V and J are TRBV6-6 and TRBJ2-7; possibly TRBD1 for D (5 bases). DNA of the CDR3: TGTGCCAGCACCAACGGGCAGGGTGGGTACGAGCAGTACTTC. Translating it yields CASTNGQGGYEQYF.